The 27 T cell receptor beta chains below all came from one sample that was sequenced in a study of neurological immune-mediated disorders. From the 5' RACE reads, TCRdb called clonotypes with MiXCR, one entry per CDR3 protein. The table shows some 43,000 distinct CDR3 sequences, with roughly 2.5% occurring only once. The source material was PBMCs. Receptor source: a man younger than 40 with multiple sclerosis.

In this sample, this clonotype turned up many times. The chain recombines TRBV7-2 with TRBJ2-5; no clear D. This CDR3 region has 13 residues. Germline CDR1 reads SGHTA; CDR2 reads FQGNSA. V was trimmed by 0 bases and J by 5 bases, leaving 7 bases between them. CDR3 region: CASSLASWETQYF. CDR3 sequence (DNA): TGTGCCAGCAGCTTAGCGTCCTGGGAGACCCAGTACTTC.

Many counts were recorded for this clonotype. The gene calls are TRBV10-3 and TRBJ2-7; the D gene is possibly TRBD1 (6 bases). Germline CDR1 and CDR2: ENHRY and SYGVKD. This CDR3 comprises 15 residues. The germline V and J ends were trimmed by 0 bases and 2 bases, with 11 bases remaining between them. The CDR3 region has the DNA TGTGCCATCAGTGAGTCGGATACAGGGCCCTACGAGCAGTACTTC. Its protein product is CAISESDTGPYEQYF.

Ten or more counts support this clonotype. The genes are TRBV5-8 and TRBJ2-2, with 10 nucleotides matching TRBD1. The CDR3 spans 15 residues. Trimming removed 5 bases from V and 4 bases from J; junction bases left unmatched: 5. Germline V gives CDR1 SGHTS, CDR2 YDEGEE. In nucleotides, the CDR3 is TGTGCCAGCAGGCGGGGACAGGGGATCACCGGGGAGCTGTTTTTT. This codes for CASRRGQGITGELFF.

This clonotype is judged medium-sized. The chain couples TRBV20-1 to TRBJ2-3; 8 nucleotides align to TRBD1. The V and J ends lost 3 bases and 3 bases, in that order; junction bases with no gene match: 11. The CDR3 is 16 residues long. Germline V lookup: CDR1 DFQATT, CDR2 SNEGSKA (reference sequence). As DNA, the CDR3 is TGCAGTGCTAGTGTACCGGACAGGGAATTGACAGATACGCAGTATTTT. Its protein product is CSASVPDRELTDTQYF.

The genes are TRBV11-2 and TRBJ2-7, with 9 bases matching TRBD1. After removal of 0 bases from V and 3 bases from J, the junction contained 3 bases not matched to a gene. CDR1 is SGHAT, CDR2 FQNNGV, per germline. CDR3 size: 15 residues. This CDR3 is CASSLEWTGDYEQYF. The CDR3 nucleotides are TGTGCCAGCAGCTTAGAGTGGACAGGGGACTACGAGCAGTACTTC.

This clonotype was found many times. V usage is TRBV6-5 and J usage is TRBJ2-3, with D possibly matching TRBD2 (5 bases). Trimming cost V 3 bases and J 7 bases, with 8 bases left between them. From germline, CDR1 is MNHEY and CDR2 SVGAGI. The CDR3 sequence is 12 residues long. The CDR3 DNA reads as TGTGCCAGCAGTTATCCGGGGAATACGCAGTATTTT. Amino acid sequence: CASSYPGNTQYF.

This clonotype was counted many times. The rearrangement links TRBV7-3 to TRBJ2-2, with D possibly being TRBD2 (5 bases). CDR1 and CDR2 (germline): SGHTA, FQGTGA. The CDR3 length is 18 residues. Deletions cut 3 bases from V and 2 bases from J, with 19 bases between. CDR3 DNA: TGTGCCAGCAGCTTTGCACCAACTAGAAAGGGTAACACCGGGGAGCTGTTTTTT. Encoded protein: CASSFAPTRKGNTGELFF.

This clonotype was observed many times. CDR3 DNA sequence: TGTGCCAGCAGCCAATTCGGGACTAGCGGCAGCACAGATACGCAGTATTTT. Its translation: CASSQFGTSGSTDTQYF. The chain couples TRBV3-1 to TRBJ2-3, with 11 bases that match TRBD2. CDR3 length: 17 residues. Germline lookup yields CDR1 LGHDT and CDR2 YNNKEL (reference sequence). The J segment lost 0 bases and the V segment lost 2 bases, leaving 4 bases of the junction unmatched.

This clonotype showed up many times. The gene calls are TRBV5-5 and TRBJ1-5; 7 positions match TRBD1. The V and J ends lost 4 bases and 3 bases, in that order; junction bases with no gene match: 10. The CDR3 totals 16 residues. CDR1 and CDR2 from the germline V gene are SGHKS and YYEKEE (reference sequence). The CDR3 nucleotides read TGTGCCAGCAGCCTAAATTCGGGACAGCACAATCAGCCCCAGCATTTT. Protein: CASSLNSGQHNQPQHF.

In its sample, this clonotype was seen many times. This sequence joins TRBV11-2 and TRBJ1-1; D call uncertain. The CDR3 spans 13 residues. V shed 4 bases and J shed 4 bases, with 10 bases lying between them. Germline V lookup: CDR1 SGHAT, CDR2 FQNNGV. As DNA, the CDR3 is TGTGCCAGCAGCTCAAGCCTAAGCACTGAAGCTTTCTTT. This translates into CASSSSLSTEAFF.

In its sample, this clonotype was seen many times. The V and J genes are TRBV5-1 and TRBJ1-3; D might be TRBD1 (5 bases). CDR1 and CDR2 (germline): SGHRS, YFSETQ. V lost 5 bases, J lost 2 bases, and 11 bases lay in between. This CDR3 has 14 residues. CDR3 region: CASRMRQTGNTIYF. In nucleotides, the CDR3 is TGCGCCAGCAGAATGCGACAGACTGGAAACACCATATATTTT.

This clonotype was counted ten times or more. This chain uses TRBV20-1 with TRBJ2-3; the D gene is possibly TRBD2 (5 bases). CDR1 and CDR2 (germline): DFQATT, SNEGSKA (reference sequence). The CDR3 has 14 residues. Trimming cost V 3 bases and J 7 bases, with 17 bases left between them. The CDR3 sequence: CSARDSSTVNTQYF. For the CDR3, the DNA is TGCAGTGCTAGGGACTCCTCGACTGTGAATACGCAGTATTTT.

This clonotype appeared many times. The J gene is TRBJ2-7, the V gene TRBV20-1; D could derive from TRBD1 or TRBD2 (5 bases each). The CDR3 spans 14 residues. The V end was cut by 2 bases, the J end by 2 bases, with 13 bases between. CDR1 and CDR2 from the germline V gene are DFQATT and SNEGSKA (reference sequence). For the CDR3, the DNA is TGCAGTGCTAGATTGGGGGTCGCCCCCTACGAGCAGTACTTC. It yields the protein CSARLGVAPYEQYF.

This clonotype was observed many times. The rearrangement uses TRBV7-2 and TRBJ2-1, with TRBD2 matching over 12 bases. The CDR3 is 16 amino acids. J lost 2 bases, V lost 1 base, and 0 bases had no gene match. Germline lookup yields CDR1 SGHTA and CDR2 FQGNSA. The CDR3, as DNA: TGTGCCAGCAGCTTAGGGACTAGCGGGGCCTACAATGAGCAGTTCTTC. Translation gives CASSLGTSGAYNEQFF.

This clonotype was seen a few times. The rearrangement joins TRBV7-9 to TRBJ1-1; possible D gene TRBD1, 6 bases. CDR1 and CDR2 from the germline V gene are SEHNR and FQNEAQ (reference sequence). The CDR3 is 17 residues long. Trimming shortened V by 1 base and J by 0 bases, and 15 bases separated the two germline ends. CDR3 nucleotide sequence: TGTGCCAGCAGCTTAGGCGGGAAGAGGGACATGAACACTGAAGCTTTCTTT. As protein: CASSLGGKRDMNTEAFF.

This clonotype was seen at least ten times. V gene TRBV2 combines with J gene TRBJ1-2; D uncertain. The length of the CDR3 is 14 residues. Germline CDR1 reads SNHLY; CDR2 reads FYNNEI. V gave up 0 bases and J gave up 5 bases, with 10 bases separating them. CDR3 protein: CASSEARWSYGYTF. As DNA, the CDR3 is TGTGCCAGCAGTGAAGCTAGGTGGAGTTATGGCTACACCTTC.

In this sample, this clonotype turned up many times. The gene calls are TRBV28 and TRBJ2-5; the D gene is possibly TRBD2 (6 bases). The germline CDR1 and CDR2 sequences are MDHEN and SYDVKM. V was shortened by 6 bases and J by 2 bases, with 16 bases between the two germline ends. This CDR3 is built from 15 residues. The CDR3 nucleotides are TGTGCCAGCAGCCCGGGGGTGGTGAGGCAAGAGACCCAGTACTTC. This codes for CASSPGVVRQETQYF.

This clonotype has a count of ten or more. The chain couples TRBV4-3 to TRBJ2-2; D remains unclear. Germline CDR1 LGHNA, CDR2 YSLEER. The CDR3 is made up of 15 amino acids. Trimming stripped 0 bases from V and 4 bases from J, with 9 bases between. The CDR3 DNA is TGCGCCAGCAGCCAAGAACAACACAGCACCGGGGAGCTGTTTTTT. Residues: CASSQEQHSTGELFF.

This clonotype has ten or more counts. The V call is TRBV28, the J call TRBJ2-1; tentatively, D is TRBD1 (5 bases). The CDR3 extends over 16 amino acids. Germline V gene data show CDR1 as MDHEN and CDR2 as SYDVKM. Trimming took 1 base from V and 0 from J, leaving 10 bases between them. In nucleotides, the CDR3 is TGTGCCAGCAGTTTATCGACAGAGAGCTCCTACAATGAGCAGTTCTTC. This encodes CASSLSTESSYNEQFF.

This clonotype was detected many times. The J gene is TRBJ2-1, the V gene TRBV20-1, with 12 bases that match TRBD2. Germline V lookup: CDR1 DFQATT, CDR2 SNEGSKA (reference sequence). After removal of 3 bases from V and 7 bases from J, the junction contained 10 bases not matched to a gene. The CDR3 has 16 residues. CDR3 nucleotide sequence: TGCAGTGCTAGTAGGTCTAGCGGGGGGGTGTTGAATGAGCAGTTCTTC. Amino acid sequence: CSASRSSGGVLNEQFF.

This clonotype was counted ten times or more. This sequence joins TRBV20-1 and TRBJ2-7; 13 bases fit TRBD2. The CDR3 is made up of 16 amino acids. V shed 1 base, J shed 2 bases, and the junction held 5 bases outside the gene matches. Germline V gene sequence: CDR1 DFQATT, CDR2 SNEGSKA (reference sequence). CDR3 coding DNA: TGCAGTGCTAGAGGGGGGACTAGCGGGGAAGCCTACGAGCAGTACTTC. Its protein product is CSARGGTSGEAYEQYF.

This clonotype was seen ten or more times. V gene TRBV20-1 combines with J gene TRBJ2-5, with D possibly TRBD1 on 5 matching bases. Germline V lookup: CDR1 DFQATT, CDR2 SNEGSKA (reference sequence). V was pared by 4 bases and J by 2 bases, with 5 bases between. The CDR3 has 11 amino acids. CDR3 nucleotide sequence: TGCAGTGCTACAGGGCAAGAGACCCAGTACTTC. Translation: CSATGQETQYF.

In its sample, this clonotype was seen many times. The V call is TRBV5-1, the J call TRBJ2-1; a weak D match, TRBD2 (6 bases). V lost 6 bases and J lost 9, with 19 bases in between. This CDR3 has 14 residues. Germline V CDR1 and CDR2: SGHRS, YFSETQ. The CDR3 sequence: CASKLEAGASEQFF. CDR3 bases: TGCGCCAGCAAACTTGAAGCGGGCGCGAGTGAGCAGTTCTTC.

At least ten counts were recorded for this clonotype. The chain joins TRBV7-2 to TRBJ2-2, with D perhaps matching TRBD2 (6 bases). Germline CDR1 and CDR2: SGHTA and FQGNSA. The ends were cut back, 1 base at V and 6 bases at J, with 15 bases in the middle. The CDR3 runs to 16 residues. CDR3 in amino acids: CASSLDPGLTSGELFF. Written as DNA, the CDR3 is TGTGCCAGCAGCTTAGACCCGGGACTCACTTCCGGGGAGCTGTTTTTT.

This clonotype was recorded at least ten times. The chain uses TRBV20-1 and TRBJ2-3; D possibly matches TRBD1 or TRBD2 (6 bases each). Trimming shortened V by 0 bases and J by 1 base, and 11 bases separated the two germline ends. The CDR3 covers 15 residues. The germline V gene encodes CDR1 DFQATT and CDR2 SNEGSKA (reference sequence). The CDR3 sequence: CSARDQRGRTDTQYF. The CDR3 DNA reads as TGCAGTGCTAGAGATCAACGGGGGCGCACAGATACGCAGTATTTT.

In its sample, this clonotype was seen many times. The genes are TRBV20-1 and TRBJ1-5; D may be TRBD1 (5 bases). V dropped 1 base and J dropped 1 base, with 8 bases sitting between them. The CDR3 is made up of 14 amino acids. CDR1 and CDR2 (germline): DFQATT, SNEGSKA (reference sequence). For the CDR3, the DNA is TGCAGTGCTAGAGTAAGACAGAGCAATCAGCCCCAGCATTTT. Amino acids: CSARVRQSNQPQHF.

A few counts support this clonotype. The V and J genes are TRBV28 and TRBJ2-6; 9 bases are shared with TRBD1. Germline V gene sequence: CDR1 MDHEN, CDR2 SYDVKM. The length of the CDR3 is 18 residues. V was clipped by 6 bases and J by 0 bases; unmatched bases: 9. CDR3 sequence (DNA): TGTGCCAGCAGCCGCGCAACAGGGGGCGACTCTGGGGCCAACGTCCTGACTTTC. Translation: CASSRATGGDSGANVLTF.